The 25 T cell receptor beta chains in this list originate from one sample, sequenced in a study of T cell responses to AZD1222 COVID-19 vaccine. Sequencing was performed with immunoSEQ multiplex PCR; in TCRdb, only in-frame clones are kept and a portion is missing. The repertoire consists of 170,000 or so clones, with 87% occurring once and the leading ten covering about 3%. The source was peripheral blood, collected on day 0 of AZD1222 vaccination. Every receptor here comes from an adult in good health.

This chain links TRBV2 with TRBJ2-7; D uncertain. The length of the CDR3 is 14 residues. V shed 7 bases and J shed 1 base, with 14 bases lying between them. The germline V gene has CDR1 SNHLY and CDR2 FYNNEI. The CDR3 loop is CASTSGVVSYEQYF. The CDR3 DNA follows: TGTGCCAGCACTTCGGGTGTGGTTTCCTACGAGCAGTACTTC.

V is TRBV29-1 and J is TRBJ2-1, with D perhaps TRBD2 (6 bases). Germline V gene sequence: CDR1 SQVTM, CDR2 ANQGSEA. Trimming left V 6 bases short and J 6 bases short, with 12 bases between. The CDR3 totals 12 residues. CDR3 loop: CSVVLRGNEQFF. In DNA form, the CDR3 reads TGCAGCGTCGTCCTGCGGGGCAATGAGCAGTTCTTC.

V gene TRBV28 combines with J gene TRBJ1-2, with TRBD1 identical over 7 bases. J gave up 7 bases and V 6 bases, and 8 bases lay outside the gene matches. Germline CDR1 is MDHEN and CDR2 is SYDVKM. This CDR3 region has 13 residues. CDR3 nucleotide sequence: TGTGCCAGCAGCCCCGACAGGGCTAGTGGCTACACCTTC. Translation: CASSPDRASGYTF.

V gene TRBV5-4 combines with J gene TRBJ2-1; a weak D match, TRBD2 (5 bases). Germline-derived CDR1 and CDR2 are SGHNT and YYREEE (reference sequence). Trimming took off 0 bases at V and 4 bases at J, with 8 bases between the two ends. The CDR3 consists of 14 residues. CDR3 DNA sequence: TGTGCCAGCAGCTTGGAGCGCGGGTACAATGAGCAGTTCTTC. It translates to CASSLERGYNEQFF. Supplemented by reference TRBV5-4 and TRBJ2-1, the full variable domain reads ETGVTQSPTHLIKTRGQQVTLRCSSQSGHNTVSWYQQALGQGPQFIFQYYREEENGRGNFPPRFSGLQFPNYSSELNVNALELDDSALYLCASSLERGYNEQFFGPGTRLTVL.

The chain links TRBV5-1 to TRBJ2-3; 10 nucleotides match TRBD2. CDR1 is SGHRS and CDR2 is YFSETQ in the germline V gene. The CDR3 runs 14 residues. The J segment lost 4 bases and the V segment lost 8 bases, leaving 7 bases of the junction unmatched. The CDR3 region is CASLAGVGSDTQYF. CDR3 DNA: TGCGCCAGTCTAGCGGGAGTCGGGTCAGATACGCAGTATTTT.

V usage is TRBV28 and J usage is TRBJ2-5; 8 bases map to TRBD2. The CDR3 is 16 amino acids. CDR1 and CDR2 (germline): MDHEN, SYDVKM. V lost 5 bases to trimming and J lost 5 bases; unmatched junction nucleotides: 13. The CDR3 protein is CASSTPTSGGSETQYF. The CDR3 DNA follows: TGTGCCAGCAGTACACCAACTAGCGGAGGTAGTGAGACCCAGTACTTC.

This clone has just a few counts. The gene calls are TRBV11-2 and TRBJ1-2, with D tentatively TRBD1 (6 bases). V shed 0 bases and J shed 8 bases, with 13 bases lying between them. CDR1 SGHAT and CDR2 FQNNGV come from the germline V gene. The CDR3 is 14 residues long. The CDR3 region is CASSLDHTGIGYTF. The CDR3 DNA reads TGTGCCAGCAGCTTAGACCATACAGGGATAGGCTACACCTTC.

The chain recombines TRBV24-1 with TRBJ2-1, with D unclear. The length of the CDR3 is 13 residues. Trimming removed 2 bases at V and 3 bases at J, with 4 bases between. CDR1 is KGHDR, CDR2 SFDVKD, per germline. Written as DNA, the CDR3 is TGTGCCACCAGTGATTGGGACTACAATGAGCAGTTCTTC. Translated, it gives CATSDWDYNEQFF.

The rearrangement joins TRBV6-6 to TRBJ2-7; 7 bases map to TRBD1. Germline V gene lookup returns CDR1 MNHNY and CDR2 SVGAGI (reference sequence). With V trimmed by 5 bases and J by 2 bases, 6 bases remained unmatched. There are 14 residues in the CDR3. The CDR3 coding sequence is TGTGCCAGCAGTGCACAGGGGTCCCCCTACGAGCAGTACTTC. This translates into CASSAQGSPYEQYF.

The V and J genes are TRBV18 and TRBJ1-5; 7 bases line up with TRBD1. Per the germline V gene, CDR1 is KGHSH and CDR2 is LQKENI. V was clipped by 5 bases and J by 4 bases; unmatched bases: 5. This CDR3 region has 14 residues. The CDR3 bases are TGTGCCAGCTCAGCCGGGACAGTAAATCAGCCCCAGCATTTT. It encodes CASSAGTVNQPQHF.

This chain connects TRBV30 to TRBJ2-3, with 15 bases that match TRBD2. Trimming removed 1 base from V and 1 base from J; junction bases left unmatched: 9. The CDR3 spans 19 residues. Germline V lookup: CDR1 GTSNPN, CDR2 SVGIG (reference sequence). Written as DNA, the CDR3 is TGTGCCTGGAGTGGACCCCCTCGGACTAGCGGGAGGGGCACAGATACGCAGTATTTT. Its translation: CAWSGPPRTSGRGTDTQYF.

The J gene is TRBJ2-2, the V gene TRBV7-9, with TRBD1 identical over 9 bases. This CDR3 is built from 15 residues. V shed 5 bases, J shed 4 bases, and the junction held 5 bases outside the gene matches. Germline V gene data show CDR1 as SEHNR and CDR2 as FQNEAQ (reference sequence). The CDR3 is CASSPGDRATGELFF. The CDR3 nucleotides read TGTGCCAGCAGCCCCGGGGACAGGGCCACCGGGGAGCTGTTTTTT. Variable domain in full (rest from reference TRBV7-9 and TRBJ2-2): DTGVSQNPRHKITKRGQNVTFRCDPISEHNRLYWYRQTLGQGPEFLTYFQNEAQLEKSRLLSDRFSAERPKGSFSTLEIQRTEQGDSAMYLCASSPGDRATGELFFGEGSRLTVL.

The J gene is TRBJ1-5, the V gene TRBV18; D unclear. The V gene lost 0 bases and the J gene lost 5 bases, with 5 bases spanning the gap. Germline values: CDR1 KGHSH, CDR2 LQKENI. This CDR3 has 13 amino acids. This CDR3 reads CASSPPSHQPQHF. The DNA of the CDR3 is TGTGCCAGCTCACCACCCTCTCATCAGCCCCAGCATTTT.

The chain couples TRBV29-1 to TRBJ1-1; 12 bases align to TRBD1. Germline trimming cut 3 bases from V and 2 bases from J; bases unmatched to any gene: 7. CDR3 size: 16 residues. In germline, CDR1 is SQVTM, CDR2 ANQGSEA. The chain's CDR3 is CSVEPGTGGINTEAFF. The CDR3 bases are TGCAGCGTTGAGCCCGGGACAGGGGGCATAAACACTGAAGCTTTCTTT.

The J gene is TRBJ2-3, the V gene TRBV3-1 (or the pseudogene TRBV3-2); 9 bases are shared with TRBD2. The V segment lost 0 bases and the J segment 7 bases; nucleotides outside the gene matches: 8. CDR1 and CDR2 from the germline V gene are LGHDT and YNNKEL (reference sequence). CDR3 length equals 16 residues. CDR3 region: CASSQDAGGTPHTQYF. The DNA of the CDR3 is TGTGCCAGCAGCCAAGACGCGGGGGGGACCCCCCATACGCAGTATTTT.

This rearrangement joins TRBV20-1 to TRBJ2-7; 8 nucleotides line up with TRBD1. The CDR3 extends over 11 amino acids. Per the germline V gene, CDR1 is DFQATT and CDR2 is SNEGSKA (reference sequence). J lost 12 bases, V lost 4 bases, and 8 bases had no gene match. In DNA, the CDR3 is TGCAGTGCTAAGACAGGGGACGGCGGGTACTTC. This gives the protein CSAKTGDGGYF.

The CDR3 DNA reads TGCGCCAGCAGCCAAGGGTCAGGACCCAATGAGCAGTTCTTC. Amino acid sequence: CASSQGSGPNEQFF. V gene TRBV4-1 combines with J gene TRBJ2-1; unclear D gene. Trimming left V 1 base short and J 6 bases short, with 10 bases between. CDR1 is MGHRA, CDR2 YSYEKL, per germline. The CDR3 spans 14 residues.

The V and J genes are TRBV11-2 and TRBJ2-1, with D perhaps TRBD1 (5 bases). The germline CDR1 and CDR2 sequences are SGHAT and FQNNGV. The V gene lost 9 bases and the J gene lost 0 bases, with 9 bases spanning the gap. The CDR3 is 13 amino acids. The CDR3 protein is CASGASSYNEQFF. The CDR3, as DNA: TGTGCCAGTGGGGCGAGCTCCTACAATGAGCAGTTCTTC.

This clone was seen a handful of times. The chain has TRBV27 and TRBJ2-2; a weak D match, TRBD2 (5 bases). Germline loops: CDR1 MNHEY, CDR2 SMNVEV (reference sequence). V dropped 5 bases and J dropped 13 bases, with 14 bases sitting between them. CDR3 length: 12 residues. The CDR3 DNA follows: TGTGCCAGCAGTCAAGAGGGTGCAGGGCTGTTTTTT. This sequence encodes CASSQEGAGLFF.

This clone was detected a few times. This sequence joins TRBV5-1 and TRBJ1-2; TRBD1 matches at 10 bases. V was pared by 3 bases and J by 9 bases, with 8 bases of the junction left unmatched. CDR3 size: 14 residues. Per the germline V gene, CDR1 is SGHRS and CDR2 is YFSETQ. The CDR3 protein is CASSSLPGQGSYTF. As DNA, the CDR3 is TGCGCCAGCAGCTCGTTGCCGGGACAGGGGAGCTACACCTTC.

The genes are TRBV7-7 and TRBJ2-2, with a weak D call TRBD2 (6 bases). The CDR3 length is 16 residues. With 0 bases removed from V and 1 base from J, the gap between germline ends came to 9 bases. Germline-derived CDR1 and CDR2 are SSHAT and FNYEAQ (reference sequence). The CDR3 DNA sequence: TGTGCCAGCAGCTTAGCGGGAGCGGGGAACACCGGGGAGCTGTTTTTT. Residues: CASSLAGAGNTGELFF.

This clone has just one count. The V gene is TRBV4-2, the J gene TRBJ2-5; 8 bases fit TRBD2. V lost 0 bases and J lost 5; bases outside the gene matches: 11. This CDR3 has 17 residues. Germline CDR1 LGHNA, CDR2 YNFKEQ. CDR3 loop: CASSQEGKQRERETQYF. The CDR3 DNA is TGTGCCAGCAGCCAAGAAGGGAAACAGCGGGAGAGGGAGACCCAGTACTTC.

V gene TRBV5-1 combines with J gene TRBJ1-1; 7 bases agree with TRBD1. CDR3 length: 18 amino acids. In germline, CDR1 is SGHRS, CDR2 YFSETQ. V lost 4 bases and J lost 1; bases outside the gene matches: 16. This CDR3 reads CASSTPTTGTGGNTEAFF. The CDR3 coding sequence is TGCGCCAGCAGCACCCCGACGACAGGGACGGGAGGGAACACTGAAGCTTTCTTT.

The chain combines TRBV19 with TRBJ1-5; 9 positions match TRBD1. CDR1 and CDR2 from the germline V gene are LNHDA and SQIVND (reference sequence). This CDR3 has 16 residues. V lost 7 bases and J lost 6; bases outside the gene matches: 13. CDR3 sequence (DNA): TGTGCCAGTAAGACTATGGGACAGGGTGATGGTCAGCCCCAGCATTTT. This sequence encodes CASKTMGQGDGQPQHF. Full variable domain (missing parts from reference TRBV19 and TRBJ1-5): DGGITQSPKYLFRKEGQNVTLSCEQNLNHDAMYWYRQDPGQGLRLIYYSQIVNDFQKGDIAEGYSVSREKKESFPLTVTSAQKNPTAFYLCASKTMGQGDGQPQHFGDGTRLSIL.

The DNA of the CDR3 is TGCGCCAGCAGCTTGACGGGGGGAAATGAGCAGTTCTTC. Protein product: CASSLTGGNEQFF. The rearrangement links TRBV5-1 to TRBJ2-1; 7 bases map to TRBD2. Germline CDR1 and CDR2: SGHRS and YFSETQ. V shed 1 base, J shed 7 bases, and the junction held 2 bases outside the gene matches. The CDR3 extends over 13 amino acids.